This entry features one TCR beta chain sequence. Here immunoSEQ multiplex PCR was the method, and the copy in TCRdb shows in-frame clones only, minus some. The sample has tens of thousands of clones; around 93% are singletons. The data are from a study of PD-1 and CTLA-4 blockade in melanoma. The ends lost 10 bases at V and 6 bases at J; junction bases unmatched: 8. Germline V gene data show CDR1 as MNHEY and CDR2 as SVGAGI. The CDR3 runs to 12 residues. This sequence was found in a human donor with melanoma. Here the sequenced sample was CD8+ T cells from peripheral blood, taken from a patient given anti-PD-1 treatment. The chain joins TRBV6-5 to TRBJ1-1; 7 bases match TRBD1. The CDR3 coding sequence is TGTGCCACCCTCGACAGGGCCCCTGAAGCTTTCTTT. It codes for CATLDRAPEAFF.